The 23 T cell receptor beta chains listed next were all sequenced from one sample in a study of CD8 T cells in ankylosing spondylitis (dated by TCRdb to about 2017). The library came from 5' RACE. Sequencing was performed on an Illumina HiSeq 2500. TCRdb itself trimmed the public reads at Q25 with fastp, ran MiXCR and retained productive beta chains. CDR3 protein duplicates are merged, each entry listing the most common genes and DNA. The sample table lists around 100,000 distinct CDR3 sequences, around 24% of them with a count of one. Over 9% of the sample comes from the top ten. Sample: synovial fluid, either unsorted or a sorted T cell fraction (not recorded which). These TCRs come from a male donor with ankylosing spondylitis.

This clonotype showed up just a few times. The V call is TRBV18, the J call TRBJ1-2, with 7 bases aligning to TRBD1. The germline gives CDR1 KGHSH, CDR2 LQKENI. V was pared by 3 bases and J by 2 bases, with 3 bases of the junction left unmatched. This CDR3 is built from 14 residues. The CDR3 DNA reads as TGTGCCAGCTCACCCGACAGGGAAAACTATGGCTACACCTTC. Protein product: CASSPDRENYGYTF.

On this clonotype itself: One end of the junction varies from germline; a read error may be responsible. This chain joins TRBV6-4 and TRBJ2-1; D assignment may be TRBD1 or TRBD2 (5 bases each). This CDR3 region has 12 residues. Per the germline V gene, CDR1 is MRHNA and CDR2 is SNTAGT. DNA for the CDR3: TGTACCAGCAGTGACCTGGGGGTTGAGCAGTTCTTC. As protein: CTSSDLGVEQFF.

The chain combines TRBV25-1 with TRBJ2-7; 7 bases match TRBD2. With V trimmed by 2 bases and J by 0 bases, 10 bases remained unmatched. The V gene's germline CDR1 is MGHDK and CDR2 SYGVNS. The CDR3 loop spans 17 amino acids. DNA of the CDR3: TGTGCCAGCAGTGAACATTGGGGGGGAGGCCGCTCCTACGAGCAGTACTTC. This sequence encodes CASSEHWGGGRSYEQYF.

Ten or more counts support this clonotype. The chain recombines TRBV6-1 with TRBJ1-2; maybe TRBD1 (5 bases). This CDR3 spans 14 amino acids. Germline assignment: CDR1 MNHNS and CDR2 SASEGT. Trimming removed 9 bases at V and 1 base at J, with 15 bases between. The CDR3: CASRGVSNNYGYTF. The CDR3 nucleotides read TGTGCCAGTCGGGGGGTGAGCAATAACTATGGCTACACCTTC.

The chain couples TRBV7-9 to TRBJ1-6; maybe TRBD1 (5 bases). Germline V lookup: CDR1 SEHNR, CDR2 FQNEAQ (reference sequence). V was pared by 9 bases and J by 9 bases, with 15 bases between. The CDR3 totals 13 residues. The CDR3 bases are TGTGCCAGTTCCAACGACGGGGGTTCACCCCTCCACTTT. It specifies CASSNDGGSPLHF.

The rearrangement links TRBV7-8 to TRBJ2-5, with 9 bases fitting TRBD2. Trimming removed 2 bases from V and 4 bases from J; junction bases left unmatched: 20. Germline V CDR1 and CDR2: SGHVS, FQNEAQ. The CDR3 loop spans 20 amino acids. The CDR3 protein is CASSLNRIEAKREVRETQYF. As DNA, the CDR3 is TGTGCCAGCAGCTTAAATAGGATAGAGGCAAAGCGGGAGGTGAGAGAGACCCAGTACTTC.

The table lists this clonotype with a few counts. The chain uses TRBV10-3 and TRBJ2-7; 8 bases are a match to TRBD2. CDR1 is ENHRY and CDR2 is SYGVKD in the germline V gene. The CDR3 covers 16 residues. Losses at the gene ends were 4 bases for V and 2 bases for J; bases not matched to a gene: 10. The CDR3, as DNA: TGTGCCATCAGTGCCCCCCCGGGAGGGGGGACCTACGAGCAGTACTTC. Translating it yields CAISAPPGGGTYEQYF.

A few counts support this clonotype. This chain joins TRBV5-6 and TRBJ2-4, with D tentatively TRBD1 or TRBD2 (5 bases each). The CDR3 extends over 15 amino acids. The germline V gene has CDR1 SGHDT and CDR2 YYEEEE. V lost 3 bases and J 8 bases, leaving 18 bases between the germline ends. Here the CDR3 reads CASSSNQGARYIQYF. Here the CDR3 DNA reads TGTGCCAGCAGCTCAAATCAGGGAGCTCGTTACATTCAGTACTTC. The full variable domain, with the rest looked up from reference TRBV5-6 and TRBJ2-4, is DAGVTQSPTHLIKTRGQQVTLRCSPKSGHDTVSWYQQALGQGPQFIFQYYEEEERQRGNFPDRFSGHQFPNYSSELNVNALLLGDSALYLCASSSNQGARYIQYFGAGTRLSVL.

This chain joins TRBV12-3 or TRBV12-4 and TRBJ2-7, with a weak D call TRBD2 (6 bases). The ends were cut back, 3 bases at V and 0 bases at J, with 9 bases in the middle. CDR3 length equals 14 residues. The CDR3 reads CASSLWDSSYEQYF. DNA for the CDR3: TGTGCCAGCAGTTTGTGGGACTCCTCCTACGAGCAGTACTTC.

This clonotype was observed many times. The V gene is TRBV11-2, the J gene TRBJ2-2, with D perhaps TRBD1 (5 bases). Germline assignment: CDR1 SGHAT and CDR2 FQNNGV. The CDR3 is 13 amino acids. V was shortened by 5 bases and J by 7 bases, with 11 bases between the two germline ends. The CDR3 is CASSPGIVGELFF. The CDR3 region has the DNA TGTGCCAGCAGCCCAGGGATCGTCGGGGAGCTGTTTTTT.

This clonotype was detected many times. The gene calls are TRBV7-2 and TRBJ1-2; 9 positions match TRBD1. Trimming removed 1 base from V and 4 bases from J; junction bases left unmatched: 7. CDR3 size: 16 residues. Per the germline V gene, CDR1 is SGHTA and CDR2 is FQGNSA. The CDR3 DNA is TGTGCCAGCAGCTTAGGAGGGACAGGGTTGACCTATGGCTACACCTTC. Amino acid sequence: CASSLGGTGLTYGYTF.

This clonotype was counted between two and nine times. The rearrangement links TRBV18 to TRBJ2-1; D is unresolved. Germline V gene sequence: CDR1 KGHSH, CDR2 LQKENI. This CDR3 has 12 residues. The V gene lost 2 bases and the J gene lost 14 bases, with 13 bases spanning the gap. The DNA of the CDR3 is TGTGCCAGCTCACCATACACCTCCAGGAAGTTCTTC. It is translated as CASSPYTSRKFF.

The chain combines TRBV3-1 with TRBJ2-7; D unclear. This CDR3 has 14 residues. CDR1 is LGHDT and CDR2 is YNNKEL in the germline V gene (reference sequence). V lost 1 base, J lost 6 bases, and 13 bases lay in between. As DNA, the CDR3 is TGTGCCAGCAGCCAAGGTGCTAGGGTTAGCGAGCAGTACGTC. It translates to CASSQGARVSEQYV.

A word on this clonotype: It may be a read error: a sequence one base away is much more abundant. The rearrangement uses TRBV12-3 or TRBV12-4 and TRBJ2-1, with 9 bases lining up with TRBD2. The CDR3 consists of 15 residues. The junction had 7 bases not matched to a gene; V was cut back by 6 bases and J by 4 bases. Here the CDR3 DNA reads TGTGCCAGCAGACCCGAGACTAGCGGTTACAATGAGCAGTTCTTC. Encoded protein: CASRPETSGYNEQFF.

The chain employs TRBV5-1 and TRBJ1-6; D possibly corresponds to TRBD1 (5 bases). This CDR3 has 14 amino acids. The V end lost 3 bases, the J end lost 16 bases, and 20 bases lay between the germline ends. Germline CDR1 reads SGHRS; CDR2 reads YFSETQ. CDR3: CASSSADRQFPLHF. The CDR3 DNA reads TGCGCCAGCAGCTCCGCTGACAGACAATTCCCTCTCCACTTT.

The rearrangement joins TRBV9 to TRBJ2-3; D is unclear. With 0 bases removed from V and 2 bases from J, the gap between germline ends came to 13 bases. CDR3 length: 16 amino acids. CDR1 SGDLS and CDR2 YYNGEE come from the germline V gene. The CDR3 region is CASSVASAAHTDTQYF. The CDR3 DNA is TGTGCCAGCAGCGTAGCTTCCGCGGCCCACACAGATACGCAGTATTTT.

This clonotype occurred a few times. The chain joins TRBV11-2 to TRBJ1-1; possible D gene TRBD1, 5 bases. CDR1 and CDR2 from the germline V gene are SGHAT and FQNNGV. V lost 2 bases, J lost 7 bases, and 14 bases lay in between. The length of the CDR3 is 14 residues. The chain's CDR3 is CASSLRGWGNEAFF. Written as DNA, the CDR3 is TGTGCCAGCAGCTTAAGGGGCTGGGGGAATGAAGCTTTCTTT.

This clonotype turned up a few times. This chain joins TRBV24-1 and TRBJ2-2; D assignment may be TRBD1 or TRBD2 (5 bases each). The CDR3 contains 16 residues. The V gene lost 4 bases and the J gene lost 4 bases, with 15 bases spanning the gap. Germline V gene data show CDR1 as KGHDR and CDR2 as SFDVKD. CDR3 in amino acids: CATSDTGTWGTGELFF. CDR3 bases: TGTGCCACCAGTGACACCGGGACGTGGGGCACCGGGGAGCTGTTTTTT.

The J gene is TRBJ1-2, the V gene TRBV6-2 or TRBV6-3, with TRBD1 matching 10 bases. V gave up 4 bases and J gave up 8 bases; unmatched junction bases: 10. CDR1 and CDR2 (germline): MNHEY, SVGEGT. The CDR3 covers 15 residues. In nucleotides, the CDR3 is TGTGCCAGCAGTTTGACCGGGACAGGGGAAGGAGGCTACACCTTC. It encodes CASSLTGTGEGGYTF.

This clonotype has just a few counts. This sequence joins TRBV20-1 and TRBJ2-3; TRBD2 matches 11 bases. This CDR3 spans 14 amino acids. With V trimmed by 2 bases and J by 7 bases, 5 bases remained unmatched. Germline CDR1 and CDR2: DFQATT and SNEGSKA (reference sequence). The chain's CDR3 is CSARRGTSGYTQYF. The CDR3 DNA sequence: TGCAGTGCTAGAAGGGGGACTAGCGGTTATACGCAGTATTTT.

This clonotype came up many times. This chain uses TRBV20-1 with TRBJ2-7; 7 bases fit TRBD2. This CDR3 comprises 16 residues. Per the germline V gene, CDR1 is DFQATT and CDR2 is SNEGSKA (reference sequence). Trimming removed 0 bases from V and 4 bases from J; junction bases left unmatched: 12. CDR3 nucleotides: TGCAGTGCTAGAGATTCTGAAAGAGCGGGAAAGTACGAGCAGTACTTC. Translated, it gives CSARDSERAGKYEQYF.

This chain uses TRBV4-2 with TRBJ2-7; 7 nucleotides line up with TRBD1. CDR1 LGHNA and CDR2 YNFKEQ come from the germline V gene. The V gene end was trimmed by 1 base and the J gene end by 4 bases; junction bases not matched to a gene: 7. There are 15 residues in the CDR3. The CDR3: CASSQGDRDKYEQYF. Written as DNA, the CDR3 is TGTGCCAGCAGCCAAGGTGACAGGGACAAATACGAGCAGTACTTC.

The chain uses TRBV3-1 and TRBJ2-5; D call uncertain. V was trimmed by 8 bases and J by 7 bases, leaving 11 bases between them. Germline V gene data show CDR1 as LGHDT and CDR2 as YNNKEL (reference sequence). The CDR3 totals 11 residues. The CDR3 reads CASSSRRTQYF. CDR3 coding DNA: TGTGCCAGCTCCTCGAGGCGGACCCAGTACTTC.